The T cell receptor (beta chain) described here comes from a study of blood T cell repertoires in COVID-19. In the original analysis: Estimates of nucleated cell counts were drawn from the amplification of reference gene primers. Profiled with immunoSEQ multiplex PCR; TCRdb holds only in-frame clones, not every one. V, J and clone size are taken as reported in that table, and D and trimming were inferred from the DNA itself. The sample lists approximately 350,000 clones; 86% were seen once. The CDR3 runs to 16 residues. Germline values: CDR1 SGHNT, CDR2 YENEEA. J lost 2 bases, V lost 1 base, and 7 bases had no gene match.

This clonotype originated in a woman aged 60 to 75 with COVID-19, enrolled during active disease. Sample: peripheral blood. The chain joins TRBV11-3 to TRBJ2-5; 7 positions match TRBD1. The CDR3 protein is CASSLGGARGQETQYF. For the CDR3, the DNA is TGTGCCAGCAGCTTAGGCGGCGCCAGGGGGCAAGAGACCCAGTACTTC.